In this sample, the clone carrying this T cell receptor (beta chain) turned up a few times. The antigen remains unidentified. Sequencing targeted TCR beta in blood CD8+ and CD4+ T cells. The CD8+ and CD4+ T cells were negatively isolated, with the TEMRA cells enriched by FACS. These data come from a study of CD8 T cells in Susac syndrome. Study-level points and caveats: The study conceded that its TCR sequencing and HLA analysis involved relatively few individuals.

Random hexamers served to reverse transcribe about 0.5 to 1 ug RNA. A multiplex approach, immunoSEQ multiplex PCR, amplified TCR beta CDR3 across 54 Vbeta and 13 Jbeta. TCRdb re-derived calls from the immunoSEQ multiplex PCR reads in MiXCR, one entry per CDR3 protein. The sample carries 250,000 to 350,000 distinct CDR3 sequences, more than 75% recorded once. The CDR3 is made up of 12 amino acids. Germline CDR1 and CDR2: MNHNS and SASEGT. With 5 bases removed from V and 1 base from J, the gap between germline ends came to 5 bases. Sequenced material: CD8+ T cells from PBMCs. The chain combines TRBV6-1 with TRBJ1-1; D not certain. The clonotype comes from a human donor with multiple sclerosis. The CDR3 nucleotides read TGTGCCAGCAGTCCAGAGAACACTGAAGCTTTCTTT. Translated, it gives CASSPENTEAFF.